A selection of T cell receptor beta chains follows, all from one sample in a study of immune heterogeneity within non-small cell lung tumors. Each CDR3 protein gets one entry after TCRdb re-called the multiplex PCR reads with MiXCR. The repertoire holds roughly 4,700 distinct CDR3 sequences, 30% to 40% seen once, with 20% to 25% in the top ten. Sequencing was done on a sample of lung tumor tissue. Receptor source: a woman aged 45-65 years with non-small cell lung cancer. The CDR3 runs from the conserved cysteine through the conserved F or W. Fields, in order: V gene, clone size, D gene, J gene, CDR3 protein, CDR3 DNA. A D gene is named only where the DNA matches it firmly. The listing skips clone size in some rows; elsewhere it reads once, few, many or a size class.

TRBV20-1	medium-sized	NA	TRBJ1-1	CSASRLNTEAFF	TGCAGTGCTAGTAGACTGAACACTGAAGCTTTCTTT
TRBV5-4	medium-sized	NA	TRBJ2-2	CASSPRERQAGELFF	TGTGCCAGCAGCCCCCGAGAGCGGCAGGCCGGGGAGCTGTTTTTT
TRBV29-1	large	NA	TRBJ2-7	CSVETPVTSYEQYF	TGCAGCGTTGAGACACCAGTGACTTCCTACGAGCAGTACTTC
TRBV20-1	once	TRBD1	TRBJ2-7	CSAQTGRAYEQYF	TGCAGTGCTCAGACAGGGAGAGCCTACGAGCAGTACTTC
TRBV28	NA	TRBD1	TRBJ2-2	CASSQGQAVTNTGELFF	TGTGCCAGCAGTCAGGGACAGGCCGTTACGAACACCGGGGAGCTGTTTTTT
TRBV10-3	medium-sized	TRBD1	TRBJ2-7	CAISGEGQGIGEQYF	TGTGCCATCAGCGGCGAAGGACAGGGGATAGGCGAGCAGTACTTC
TRBV19	NA	NA	TRBJ1-5	CASSIRQRSNQPQHF	TGTGCCAGTAGTATCCGACAGAGGAGCAATCAGCCCCAGCATTTT
TRBV20-1	NA	TRBD1	TRBJ1-2	CSATTGVEGYTF	TGCAGTGCTACGACAGGGGTGGAGGGCTACACCTTC
TRBV9	few	NA	TRBJ2-1	CASSRSLYNEQFF	TGTGCCAGCAGCCGTTCCCTCTACAATGAGCAGTTCTTC
TRBV28	NA	NA	TRBJ1-2	CASRFGTSYGYTF	TGTGCCAGCAGATTTGGGACAAGCTATGGCTACACCTTC
TRBV15	medium-sized	NA	TRBJ2-1	CATSGAGANNEQFF	TGTGCCACCAGTGGTGCGGGGGCAAACAATGAGCAGTTCTTC
TRBV27	NA	NA	TRBJ2-5	CASSQTTGGETQYF	TGTGCCAGCAGTCAAACTACTGGAGGAGAGACCCAGTACTTC
TRBV2	medium-sized	NA	TRBJ1-1	CASRARTAAGTNTEAFF	TGTGCCAGCAGGGCCCGGACAGCTGCGGGGACGAACACTGAAGCTTTCTTT
TRBV12-3/TRBV12-4	medium-sized	NA	TRBJ2-6	CASSFGGSGANVLTF	TGTGCCAGCAGTTTTGGGGGGTCTGGGGCCAACGTCCTGACTTTC
TRBV7-9	NA	TRBD2	TRBJ2-2	CASSHPTSGANTWELFF	TGTGCCAGCAGCCATCCAACTAGCGGTGCGAACACCTGGGAGCTGTTTTTT
TRBV28	medium-sized	NA	TRBJ1-5	CASSLGGATKFYSNQPQHF	TGTGCCAGCAGTTTAGGGGGTGCGACTAAATTCTATAGCAATCAGCCCCAGCATTTT
TRBV20-1	few	NA	TRBJ2-7	CSANGASYEQYF	TGCAGTGCTAACGGGGCGTCTTACGAGCAGTACTTC
TRBV10-1	medium-sized	NA	TRBJ2-3	CASSAARVGTDTQYF	TGCGCCAGCAGTGCTGCTAGGGTCGGCACAGATACGCAGTATTTT